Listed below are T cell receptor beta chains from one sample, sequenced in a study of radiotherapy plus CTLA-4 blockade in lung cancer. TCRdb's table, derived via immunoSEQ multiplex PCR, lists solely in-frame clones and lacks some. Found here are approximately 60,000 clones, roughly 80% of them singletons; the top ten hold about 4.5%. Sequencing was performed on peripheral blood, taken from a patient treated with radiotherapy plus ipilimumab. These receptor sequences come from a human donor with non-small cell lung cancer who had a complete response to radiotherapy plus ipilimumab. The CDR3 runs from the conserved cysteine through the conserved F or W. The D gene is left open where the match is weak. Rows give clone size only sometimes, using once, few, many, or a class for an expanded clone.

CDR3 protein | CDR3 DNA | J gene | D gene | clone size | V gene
CASSSIDGRGVSDTQYF | TGTGCCAGCAGCTCCATTGATGGGCGGGGGGTCTCAGATACGCAGTATTTT | TRBJ2-3 | TRBD2 | - | TRBV13
CASSLGGSGNTIYF | TGTGCCAGCAGCTTAGGAGGCTCTGGAAACACCATATATTTT | TRBJ1-3 | - | - | TRBV7-8
CAISETAGEGTGELFF | TGTGCCATCAGTGAAACCGCGGGAGAAGGGACCGGGGAGCTGTTTTTT | TRBJ2-2 | TRBD2 | - | TRBV10-3
CSVQPPSGAGGRETQYF | TGCAGCGTTCAACCCCCCTCGGGAGCGGGTGGTAGGGAGACCCAGTACTTC | TRBJ2-5 | - | - | TRBV29-1
CSGAYTDTQYF | TGCAGCGGAGCTTACACAGATACGCAGTATTTT | TRBJ2-3 | - | - | TRBV29-1
CASSLGPGTDF | TGTGCCAGCAGCTTAGGACCTGGGACGGACTTC | TRBJ2-7 | - | few | TRBV11-3
CASSPSRGNSPLHF | TGCGCCAGCAGTCCCTCCAGGGGTAATTCACCCCTCCACTTT | TRBJ1-6 | - | - | TRBV5-1
CASSTSGQGRTEAFF | TGTGCCAGTAGTACCTCGGGACAGGGTCGCACTGAAGCTTTCTTT | TRBJ1-1 | TRBD1 | few | TRBV19
CASSLRQGGGEAFF | TGTGCCAGCAGCCTAAGACAGGGCGGTGGTGAAGCTTTCTTT | TRBJ1-1 | TRBD1 | - | TRBV14
CATGGGRTDTQYF | TGTGCCACCGGTGGTGGGAGGACAGATACGCAGTATTTT | TRBJ2-3 | - | - | TRBV28
CASSPLTREETQYF | TGCGCCAGCAGCCCTTTAACCAGGGAAGAGACCCAGTACTTC | TRBJ2-5 | - | - | TRBV5-1
CASSPGLYNEQFF | TGTGCCAGCAGCCCGGGACTATACAATGAGCAGTTCTTC | TRBJ2-1 | TRBD2 | - | TRBV11-3
CASSIDAGTGYGYTF | TGTGCCAGTAGTATAGATGCCGGGACAGGGTATGGCTACACCTTC | TRBJ1-2 | TRBD1 | few | TRBV19
CASSSMDRVEYGYTF | TGTGCCAGCAGTTCTATGGACAGGGTCGAGTATGGCTACACCTTC | TRBJ1-2 | TRBD1 | few | TRBV6-5
CSVDQGRTGELFF | TGCAGCGTTGACCAGGGACGAACCGGGGAGCTGTTTTTT | TRBJ2-2 | - | - | TRBV29-1
CASSAPLTGELFF | TGTGCCAGTAGTGCCCCCCTCACCGGGGAGCTGTTTTTT | TRBJ2-2 | - | - | TRBV19
CASSLKTGLTSTDTQYF | TGCGCCAGCAGCTTGAAAACAGGCCTAACTAGCACAGATACGCAGTATTTT | TRBJ2-3 | - | - | TRBV5-1
CASSPKDRAGYTF | TGTGCCAGCAGCCCGAAGGACAGGGCTGGCTACACCTTC | TRBJ1-2 | TRBD1 | - | TRBV7-2
CASTLLGPGNTIYF | TGTGCCAGTACTCTGCTGGGACCTGGAAACACCATATATTTT | TRBJ1-3 | - | - | TRBV19
CAWRWGTGAYEQYF | TGTGCCTGGAGGTGGGGAACAGGGGCTTACGAGCAGTACTTC | TRBJ2-7 | TRBD1 | - | TRBV30
CASSQGPPRPLSADTQYF | TGCGCCAGCAGCCAAGGGCCACCGCGGCCTCTAAGCGCAGATACGCAGTATTTT | TRBJ2-3 | - | - | TRBV4-1
CASSLARADGYTF | TGTGCCAGCAGCTTAGCAAGGGCCGATGGCTACACCTTC | TRBJ1-2 | - | - | TRBV7-2
CASNSRGYTEAFF | TGTGCCAGCAACTCTCGAGGGTACACTGAAGCTTTCTTT | TRBJ1-1 | - | - | TRBV28
CAISAVAGAGNEQFF | TGTGCCATCAGTGCTGTCGCGGGGGCGGGGAATGAGCAGTTCTTC | TRBJ2-1 | - | - | TRBV10-3
CANLRGRNSYEQYF | TGTGCCAACCTCAGGGGGAGGAATTCTTACGAGCAGTACTTC | TRBJ2-7 | - | - | TRBV2
CASSQGGGLETQYF | TGCGCCAGCAGCCAAGGGGGGGGTTTAGAGACCCAGTACTTC | TRBJ2-5 | TRBD2 | - | TRBV4-3
CASSLTTGGSSYNEQFF | TGTGCCAGCTCACTAACTACCGGGGGGAGCTCCTACAATGAGCAGTTCTTC | TRBJ2-1 | TRBD2 | - | TRBV18